The rows below give T cell receptor beta chains drawn from one sample of a study of blood T cell repertoires in COVID-19. Assay used: immunoSEQ multiplex PCR; TCRdb lists only in-frame clones, some missing. Of roughly 480,000 clones in the sample, roughly nine tenths were seen once. The sample comprised peripheral blood. The receptors here all came from a man between 18 and 29 years old with COVID-19, enrolled during active disease. CDR3s include the opening cysteine and the closing phenylalanine or tryptophan. A D gene is named only where the DNA matches it firmly. Part of the rows lack a size; the others show once, few, many or a class for expanded clones.

v_call: TRBV29-1; d_call: TRBD1; clone_size: -; j_call: TRBJ2-7; cdr3_nt: TGCAGCGCTGGACAGGGGGCCCACGAGCAGTACTTC; cdr3_aa: CSAGQGAHEQYF
v_call: TRBV7-9; d_call: TRBD2; clone_size: once; j_call: TRBJ2-1; cdr3_nt: TGTGCCAGCAGCTCCGGGATTGGCGGGAGGTGGTCAAATGAGCAGTTCTTC; cdr3_aa: CASSSGIGGRWSNEQFF
v_call: TRBV9; d_call: -; clone_size: -; j_call: TRBJ2-7; cdr3_nt: TGTGCCAGCAGCGCCAGTCCCTCAGGCTACGAGCAGTACTTC; cdr3_aa: CASSASPSGYEQYF
v_call: TRBV11-3; d_call: TRBD2; clone_size: -; j_call: TRBJ2-3; cdr3_nt: TGTGCCAGCAGCCTGGGACTAGCGGGAGGTCTAGATACGCAGTATTTT; cdr3_aa: CASSLGLAGGLDTQYF
v_call: TRBV11-1; d_call: TRBD1; clone_size: -; j_call: TRBJ2-1; cdr3_nt: TGTGCCAGCAGCTTATCAGGGGGTGAGGATGAGCAGTTCTTC; cdr3_aa: CASSLSGGEDEQFF
v_call: TRBV7-9; d_call: TRBD1; clone_size: -; j_call: TRBJ2-3; cdr3_nt: TGTGCCAGCAGCGCCGGACAGGGGGTATACACAGATACGCAGTATTTT; cdr3_aa: CASSAGQGVYTDTQYF
v_call: TRBV10-3; d_call: TRBD1; clone_size: -; j_call: TRBJ2-3; cdr3_nt: TGTGCCATCAGTGAGTCCCAGGGGGCAGATACGCAGTATTTT; cdr3_aa: CAISESQGADTQYF
v_call: TRBV24-1; d_call: TRBD1; clone_size: -; j_call: TRBJ1-3; cdr3_nt: TGTGCCACCAACGACAGGGCACGTGGAAGACGTGGAAACACCATATATTTT; cdr3_aa: CATNDRARGRRGNTIYF
v_call: TRBV6-5; d_call: -; clone_size: -; j_call: TRBJ2-1; cdr3_nt: TGTGCCAGCAGTAGAACCGGGATAAGCAACAATGAGCAGTTCTTC; cdr3_aa: CASSRTGISNNEQFF
v_call: TRBV18; d_call: -; clone_size: -; j_call: TRBJ2-1; cdr3_nt: TGTGCCAGCTCCGCCACTCTTAGGAGCTCCTACAATGAGCAGTTCTTC; cdr3_aa: CASSATLRSSYNEQFF
v_call: TRBV5-1; d_call: TRBD2; clone_size: once; j_call: TRBJ2-1; cdr3_nt: TGCGCCAGCAGCCCCCTAACCCGACTAGCGGCCTCCTACAATGAGCAGTTCTTC; cdr3_aa: CASSPLTRLAASYNEQFF
v_call: TRBV4-2; d_call: -; clone_size: -; j_call: TRBJ2-1; cdr3_nt: TGTGCCAGCAGCCAAGGAGAAGAGCAGTTCTTC; cdr3_aa: CASSQGEEQFF
v_call: TRBV25-1; d_call: TRBD2; clone_size: -; j_call: TRBJ2-1; cdr3_nt: TGTGCCAGCAGTGAATCTGTATCAAGCGGGGGAGGGTATGAGCAGTTCTTC; cdr3_aa: CASSESVSSGGGYEQFF
v_call: TRBV7-9; d_call: -; clone_size: -; j_call: TRBJ1-3; cdr3_nt: TGTGCCAGCAGCTTAGTCCTGCGCTCTGGAAACACCATATATTTT; cdr3_aa: CASSLVLRSGNTIYF
v_call: TRBV18; d_call: TRBD2; clone_size: once; j_call: TRBJ2-5; cdr3_nt: TGTGCCAGCTCCCCGGGACTAGAAGAGACCCAGTACTTC; cdr3_aa: CASSPGLEETQYF
v_call: TRBV19; d_call: -; clone_size: -; j_call: TRBJ2-1; cdr3_nt: TGTGCCAGTAGTCCGGGACTGATAGTGAATGAGCAGTTCTTC; cdr3_aa: CASSPGLIVNEQFF
v_call: TRBV30; d_call: -; clone_size: -; j_call: TRBJ2-1; cdr3_nt: TGTGCCTGGGGTCAAAATGAGCAGTTCTTC; cdr3_aa: CAWGQNEQFF
v_call: TRBV11-3; d_call: TRBD2; clone_size: -; j_call: TRBJ2-1; cdr3_nt: TGTGCCAGCAGCTTTTCAAGCGGGGGGTCCTACAATGAGCAGTTCTTC; cdr3_aa: CASSFSSGGSYNEQFF
v_call: TRBV6-6; d_call: TRBD2; clone_size: few; j_call: TRBJ2-7; cdr3_nt: TGTGCCAGCAGTTACAGGAGCGGGAGGCCCTCCTACGAGCAGTACTTC; cdr3_aa: CASSYRSGRPSYEQYF
v_call: TRBV7-9; d_call: -; clone_size: -; j_call: TRBJ1-1; cdr3_nt: TGTGCCAGCAGCTTGACATTAGGAGGGAGCACTGAAGCTTTCTTT; cdr3_aa: CASSLTLGGSTEAFF
v_call: TRBV7-2; d_call: TRBD2; clone_size: -; j_call: TRBJ2-1; cdr3_nt: TGTGCCAGCAGCTCCTACAAAACTAGCGTAACCTACAATGAGCAGTTCTTC; cdr3_aa: CASSSYKTSVTYNEQFF
v_call: TRBV19; d_call: -; clone_size: -; j_call: TRBJ2-2; cdr3_nt: TGTGCCAGTACTAGACAGCCCCAGACGAACACCGGGGAGCTGTTTTTT; cdr3_aa: CASTRQPQTNTGELFF
v_call: TRBV5-1; d_call: TRBD2; clone_size: -; j_call: TRBJ2-3; cdr3_nt: TGCGCCAGCAGCCCCCTGGGGGGGAACACAGATACGCAGTATTTT; cdr3_aa: CASSPLGGNTDTQYF
v_call: TRBV14; d_call: -; clone_size: -; j_call: TRBJ1-1; cdr3_nt: TGTGCCAGCAGCCAAGTTTCGGGGGTAGACACTGAAGCTTTCTTT; cdr3_aa: CASSQVSGVDTEAFF
v_call: TRBV12-3/TRBV12-4; d_call: -; clone_size: -; j_call: TRBJ1-5; cdr3_nt: TGTGCCAGCGGGCCCCTCAATCAGCCCCAGCATTTT; cdr3_aa: CASGPLNQPQHF
v_call: TRBV5-1; d_call: -; clone_size: -; j_call: TRBJ2-1; cdr3_nt: TGCGCCAGCAGCTTGGATGGCAGCTCCTACAATGAGCAGTTCTTC; cdr3_aa: CASSLDGSSYNEQFF
v_call: TRBV7-9; d_call: -; clone_size: once; j_call: TRBJ2-3; cdr3_nt: TGTGCCAGCAGACCACAGCTCCGGGGAGAAGATACGCAGTATTTT; cdr3_aa: CASRPQLRGEDTQYF